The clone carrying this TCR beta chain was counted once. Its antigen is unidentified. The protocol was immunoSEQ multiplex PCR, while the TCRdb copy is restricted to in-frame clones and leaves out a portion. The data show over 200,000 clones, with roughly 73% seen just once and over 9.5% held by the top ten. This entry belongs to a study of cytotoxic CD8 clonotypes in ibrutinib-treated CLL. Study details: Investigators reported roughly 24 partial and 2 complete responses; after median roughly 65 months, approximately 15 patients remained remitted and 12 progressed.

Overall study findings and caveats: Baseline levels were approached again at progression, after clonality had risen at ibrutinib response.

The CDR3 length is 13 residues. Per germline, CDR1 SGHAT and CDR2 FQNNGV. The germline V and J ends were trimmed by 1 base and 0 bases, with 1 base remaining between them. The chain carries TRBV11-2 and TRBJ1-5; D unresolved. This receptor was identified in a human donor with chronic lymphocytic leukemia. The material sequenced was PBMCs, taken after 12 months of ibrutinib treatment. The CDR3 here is CASSLASNQPQHF. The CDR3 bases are TGTGCCAGCAGCTTAGCTAGCAATCAGCCCCAGCATTTT.